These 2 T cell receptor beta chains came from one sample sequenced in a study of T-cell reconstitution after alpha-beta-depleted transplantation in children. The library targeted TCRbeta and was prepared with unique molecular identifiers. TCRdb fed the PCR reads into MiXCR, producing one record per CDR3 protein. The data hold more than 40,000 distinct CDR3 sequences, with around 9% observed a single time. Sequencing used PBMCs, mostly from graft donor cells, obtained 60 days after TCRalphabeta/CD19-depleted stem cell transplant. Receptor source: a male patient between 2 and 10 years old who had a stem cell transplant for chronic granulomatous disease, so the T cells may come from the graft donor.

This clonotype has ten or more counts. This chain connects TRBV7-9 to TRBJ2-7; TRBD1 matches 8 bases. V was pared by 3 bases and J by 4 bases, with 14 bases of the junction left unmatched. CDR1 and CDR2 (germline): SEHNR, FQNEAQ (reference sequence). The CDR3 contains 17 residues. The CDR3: CASSLRGEQGAGYEQYF. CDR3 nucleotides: TGTGCCAGCAGCTTGCGGGGAGAGCAGGGGGCGGGGTACGAGCAGTACTTC.

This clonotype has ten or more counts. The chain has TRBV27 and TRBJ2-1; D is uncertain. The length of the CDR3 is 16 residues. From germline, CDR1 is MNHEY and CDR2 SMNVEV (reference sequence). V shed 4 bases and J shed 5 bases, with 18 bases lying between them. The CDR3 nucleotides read TGTGCCAGCAGTTCCCCGGCCCTAAAGGTGAACAATGAGCAGTTCTTC. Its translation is CASSSPALKVNNEQFF.